This entry describes one T cell receptor (beta chain). Clones were read by immunoSEQ multiplex PCR, and TCRdb kept only the in-frame ones, dropping some. The table lists about 370,000 clones, approximately 90% of them singletons. These data belong to a study of blood T cell repertoires in COVID-19. Trimming pared 4 bases from V and 1 base from J, leaving 12 bases between. This CDR3 is built from 14 residues. In germline, CDR1 is SGHKS, CDR2 YYEKEE (reference sequence). The specimen sequenced was PBMCs or T cells enriched from blood (not recorded which). This clonotype was obtained from a man aged 18 to 30 who had recovered from COVID-19. The chain employs TRBV5-5 and TRBJ2-7; TRBD2 might be the D (6 bases). CDR3 residues: CASSPQAGSYEQYF. The CDR3 DNA is TGTGCCAGCAGCCCGCAGGCGGGATCCTACGAGCAGTACTTC.